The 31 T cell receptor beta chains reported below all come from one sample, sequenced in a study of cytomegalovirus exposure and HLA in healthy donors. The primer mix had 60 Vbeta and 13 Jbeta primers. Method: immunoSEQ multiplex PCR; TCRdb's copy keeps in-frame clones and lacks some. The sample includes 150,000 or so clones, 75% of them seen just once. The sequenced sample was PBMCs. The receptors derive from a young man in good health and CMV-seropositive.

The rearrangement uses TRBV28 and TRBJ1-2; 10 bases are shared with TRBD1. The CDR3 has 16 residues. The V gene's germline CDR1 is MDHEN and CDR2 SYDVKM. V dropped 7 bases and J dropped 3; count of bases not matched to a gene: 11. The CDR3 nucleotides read TGTGCCAGCAACCCCCTCTCGACAGGGGGCGACTATGGCTACACCTTC. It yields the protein CASNPLSTGGDYGYTF.

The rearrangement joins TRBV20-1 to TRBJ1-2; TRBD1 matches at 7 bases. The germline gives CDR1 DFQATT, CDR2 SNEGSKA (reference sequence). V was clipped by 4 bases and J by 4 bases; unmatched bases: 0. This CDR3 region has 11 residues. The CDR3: CSATGGYGYTF. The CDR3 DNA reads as TGCAGTGCTACAGGGGGCTATGGCTACACCTTC.

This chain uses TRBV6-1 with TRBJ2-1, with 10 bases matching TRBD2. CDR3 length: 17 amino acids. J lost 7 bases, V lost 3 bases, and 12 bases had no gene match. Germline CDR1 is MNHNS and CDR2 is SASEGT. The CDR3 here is CASSDRMVPSGRNEQFF. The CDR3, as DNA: TGTGCCAGCAGTGATCGAATGGTTCCTAGCGGGAGAAATGAGCAGTTCTTC.

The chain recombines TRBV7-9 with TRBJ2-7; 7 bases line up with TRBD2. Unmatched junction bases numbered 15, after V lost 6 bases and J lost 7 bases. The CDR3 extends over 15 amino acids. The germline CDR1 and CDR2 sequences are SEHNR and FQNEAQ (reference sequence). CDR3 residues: CASRSTSAVRGEQYF. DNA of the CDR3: TGTGCCAGCAGATCCACTAGCGCCGTTCGGGGGGAGCAGTACTTC.

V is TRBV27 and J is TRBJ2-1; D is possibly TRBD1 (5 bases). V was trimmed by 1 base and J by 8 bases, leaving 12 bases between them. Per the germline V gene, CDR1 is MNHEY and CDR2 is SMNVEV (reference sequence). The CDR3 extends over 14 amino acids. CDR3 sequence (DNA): TGTGCCAGCAGTTTATATGTTCAGGGCGATGAGCAGTTCTTC. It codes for CASSLYVQGDEQFF.

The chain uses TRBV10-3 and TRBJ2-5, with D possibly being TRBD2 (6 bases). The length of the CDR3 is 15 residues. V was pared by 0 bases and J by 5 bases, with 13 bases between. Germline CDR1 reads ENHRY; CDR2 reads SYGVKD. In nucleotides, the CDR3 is TGTGCCATCAGTGAGTCGGGGGGAGATCCCGAGACCCAGTACTTC. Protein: CAISESGGDPETQYF.

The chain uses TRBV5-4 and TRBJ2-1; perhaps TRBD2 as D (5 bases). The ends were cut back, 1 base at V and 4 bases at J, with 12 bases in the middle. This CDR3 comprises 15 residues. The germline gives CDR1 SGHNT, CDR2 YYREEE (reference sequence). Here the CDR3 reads CASSLLSGSYNEQFF. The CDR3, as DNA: TGTGCCAGCAGCTTGTTGAGCGGATCTTACAATGAGCAGTTCTTC. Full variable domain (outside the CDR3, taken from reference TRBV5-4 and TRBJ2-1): ETGVTQSPTHLIKTRGQQVTLRCSSQSGHNTVSWYQQALGQGPQFIFQYYREEENGRGNFPPRFSGLQFPNYSSELNVNALELDDSALYLCASSLLSGSYNEQFFGPGTRLTVL.

CDR3 protein: CSAGQGGTNEKLFF. For the CDR3, the DNA is TGCAGCGCGGGACAGGGGGGGACTAATGAAAAACTGTTTTTT. The chain recombines TRBV29-1 with TRBJ1-4; 11 bases line up with TRBD1. This CDR3 is built from 14 residues. After removal of 7 bases from V and 2 bases from J, the junction contained 3 bases not matched to a gene. Per germline, CDR1 SQVTM and CDR2 ANQGSEA.

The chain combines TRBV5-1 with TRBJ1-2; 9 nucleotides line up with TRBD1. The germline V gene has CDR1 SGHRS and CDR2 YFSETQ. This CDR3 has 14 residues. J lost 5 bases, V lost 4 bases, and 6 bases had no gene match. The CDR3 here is CASSLGDRDYGYTF. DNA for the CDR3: TGCGCCAGCAGCCTGGGGGACAGGGATTATGGCTACACCTTC.

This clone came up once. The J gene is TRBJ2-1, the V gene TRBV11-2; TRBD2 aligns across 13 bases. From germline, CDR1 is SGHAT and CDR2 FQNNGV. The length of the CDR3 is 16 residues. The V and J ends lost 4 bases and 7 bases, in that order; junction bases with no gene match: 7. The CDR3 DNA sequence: TGTGCCAGCAGCTCATTACTAGCGGGAGGGCGTAATGAGCAGTTCTTC. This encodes CASSSLLAGGRNEQFF. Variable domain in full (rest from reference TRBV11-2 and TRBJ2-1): EAGVAQSPRYKIIEKRQSVAFWCNPISGHATLYWYQQILGQGPKLLIQFQNNGVVDDSQLPKDRFSAERLKGVDSTLKIQPAKLEDSAVYLCASSSLLAGGRNEQFFGPGTRLTVL.

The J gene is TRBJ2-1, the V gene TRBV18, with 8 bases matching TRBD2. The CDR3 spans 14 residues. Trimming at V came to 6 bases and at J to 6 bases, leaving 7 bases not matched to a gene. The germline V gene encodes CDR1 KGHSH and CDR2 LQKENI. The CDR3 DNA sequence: TGTGCCAGCTCTTCAGCGGGAGAACTCAATGAGCAGTTCTTC. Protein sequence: CASSSAGELNEQFF.

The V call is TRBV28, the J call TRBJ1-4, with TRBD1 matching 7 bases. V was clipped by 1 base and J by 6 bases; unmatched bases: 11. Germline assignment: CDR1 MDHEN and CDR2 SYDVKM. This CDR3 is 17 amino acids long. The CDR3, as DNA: TGTGCCAGCAGTTTATTTCCCAGGACAGGTTCGGATGAAAAACTGTTTTTT. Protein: CASSLFPRTGSDEKLFF.

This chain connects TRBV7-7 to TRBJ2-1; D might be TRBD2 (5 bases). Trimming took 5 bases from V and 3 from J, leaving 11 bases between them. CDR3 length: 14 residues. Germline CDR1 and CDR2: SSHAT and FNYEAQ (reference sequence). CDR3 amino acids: CASSPDGLYNEQFF. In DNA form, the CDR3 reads TGTGCCAGCAGCCCCGACGGACTCTACAATGAGCAGTTCTTC.

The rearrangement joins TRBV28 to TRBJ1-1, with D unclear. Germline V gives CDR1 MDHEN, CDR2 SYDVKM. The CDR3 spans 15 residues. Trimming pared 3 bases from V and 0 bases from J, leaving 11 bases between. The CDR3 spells CASSFESGMNTEAFF. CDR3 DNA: TGTGCCAGCAGTTTCGAGAGCGGCATGAACACTGAAGCTTTCTTT.

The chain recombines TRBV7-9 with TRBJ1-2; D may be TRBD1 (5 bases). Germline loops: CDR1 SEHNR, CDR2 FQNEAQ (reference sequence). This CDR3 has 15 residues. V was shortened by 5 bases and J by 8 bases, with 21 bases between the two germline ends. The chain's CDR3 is CASSPGDRPNFGYTF. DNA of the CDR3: TGTGCCAGCAGCCCGGGGGACCGCCCGAATTTCGGCTACACCTTC.

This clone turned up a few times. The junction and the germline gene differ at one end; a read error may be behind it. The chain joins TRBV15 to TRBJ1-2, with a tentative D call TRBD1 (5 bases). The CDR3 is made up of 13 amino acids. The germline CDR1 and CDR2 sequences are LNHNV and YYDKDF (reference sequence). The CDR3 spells CATSRDRVYGYPF. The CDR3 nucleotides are TGTGCCACCAGCAGAGACAGGGTCTATGGCTACCCCTTC.

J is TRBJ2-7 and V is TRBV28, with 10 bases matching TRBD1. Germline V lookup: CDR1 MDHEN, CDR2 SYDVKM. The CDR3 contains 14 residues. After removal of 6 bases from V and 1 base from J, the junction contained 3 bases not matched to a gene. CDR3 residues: CASRWTGGSYEQYF. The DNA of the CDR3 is TGTGCCAGCAGATGGACAGGGGGATCCTACGAGCAGTACTTC.

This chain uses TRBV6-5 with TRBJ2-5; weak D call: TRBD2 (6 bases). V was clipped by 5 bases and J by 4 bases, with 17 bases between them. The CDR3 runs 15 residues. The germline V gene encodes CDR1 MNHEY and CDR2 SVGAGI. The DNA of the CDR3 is TGTGCCAGCAGTCTTGGAGGGGCCCCCCGAGAGACCCAGTACTTC. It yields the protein CASSLGGAPRETQYF.

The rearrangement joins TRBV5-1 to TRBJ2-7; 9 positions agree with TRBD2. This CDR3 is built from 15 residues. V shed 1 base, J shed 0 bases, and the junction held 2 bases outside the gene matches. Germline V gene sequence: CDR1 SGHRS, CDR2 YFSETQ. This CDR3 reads CASSLLSGSSYEQYF. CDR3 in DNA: TGCGCCAGCAGCTTGCTTAGCGGGAGCTCCTACGAGCAGTACTTC.

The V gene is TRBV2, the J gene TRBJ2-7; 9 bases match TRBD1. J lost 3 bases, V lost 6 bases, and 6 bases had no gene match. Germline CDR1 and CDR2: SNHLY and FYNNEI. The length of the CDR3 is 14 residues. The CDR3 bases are TGTGCCAGCAGGGCCGGGACAGGGCTCTACGAGCAGTACTTC. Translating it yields CASRAGTGLYEQYF.

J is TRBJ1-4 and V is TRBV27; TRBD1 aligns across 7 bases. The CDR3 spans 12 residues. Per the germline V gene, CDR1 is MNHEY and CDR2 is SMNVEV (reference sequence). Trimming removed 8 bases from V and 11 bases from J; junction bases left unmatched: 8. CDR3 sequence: CASFDRVGKLFF. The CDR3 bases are TGTGCCAGCTTCGACAGGGTCGGCAAACTGTTTTTT.

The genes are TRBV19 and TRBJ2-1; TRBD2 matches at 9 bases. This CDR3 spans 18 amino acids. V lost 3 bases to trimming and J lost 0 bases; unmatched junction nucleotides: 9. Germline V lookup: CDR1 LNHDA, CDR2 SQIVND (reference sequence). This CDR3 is CASSISGSLHRSYNEQFF. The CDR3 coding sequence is TGTGCCAGTAGTATTAGCGGGAGCCTTCACCGCTCCTACAATGAGCAGTTCTTC.

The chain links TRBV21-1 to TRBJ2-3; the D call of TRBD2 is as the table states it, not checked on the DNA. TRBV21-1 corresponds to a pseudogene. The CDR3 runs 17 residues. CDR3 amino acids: CASSKARLAGDTDTQYF. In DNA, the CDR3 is TGTGCCAGCAGCAAAGCCCGGCTAGCGGGAGACACAGATACGCAGTATTTT.

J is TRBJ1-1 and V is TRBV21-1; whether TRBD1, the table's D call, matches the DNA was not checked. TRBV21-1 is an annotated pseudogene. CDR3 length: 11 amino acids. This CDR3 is CASQENTEAFF. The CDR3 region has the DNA TGTGCCAGCCAGGAGAACACTGAAGCTTTCTTT.

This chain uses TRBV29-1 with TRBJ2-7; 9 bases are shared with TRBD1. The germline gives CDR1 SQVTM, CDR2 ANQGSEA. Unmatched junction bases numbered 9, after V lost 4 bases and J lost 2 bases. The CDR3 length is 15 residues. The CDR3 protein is CSVGSNRDRAYEQYF. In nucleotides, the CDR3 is TGCAGCGTTGGATCAAACCGGGACAGGGCCTACGAGCAGTACTTC.

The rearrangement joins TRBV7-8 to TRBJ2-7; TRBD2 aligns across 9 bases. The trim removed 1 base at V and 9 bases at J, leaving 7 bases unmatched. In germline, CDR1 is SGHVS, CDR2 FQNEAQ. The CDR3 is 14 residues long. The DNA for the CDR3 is TGTGCCAGCAGCTTAGGGACTAGCGATTCCGGGCAGTACTTC. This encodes CASSLGTSDSGQYF.

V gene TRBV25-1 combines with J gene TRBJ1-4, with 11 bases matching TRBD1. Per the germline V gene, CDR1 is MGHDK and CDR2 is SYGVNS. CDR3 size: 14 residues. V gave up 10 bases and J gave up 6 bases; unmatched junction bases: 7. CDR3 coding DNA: TGTGCCACAAAGCCGGGACAGGGGGATGAAAAACTGTTTTTT. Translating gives CATKPGQGDEKLFF.

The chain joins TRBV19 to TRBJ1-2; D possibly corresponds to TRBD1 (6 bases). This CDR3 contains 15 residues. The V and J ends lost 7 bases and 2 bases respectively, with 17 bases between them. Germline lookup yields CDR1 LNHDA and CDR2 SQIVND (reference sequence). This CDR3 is CASIRSGGSNYGYTF. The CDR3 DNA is TGTGCCAGTATAAGGTCGGGGGGCAGCAACTATGGCTACACCTTC.

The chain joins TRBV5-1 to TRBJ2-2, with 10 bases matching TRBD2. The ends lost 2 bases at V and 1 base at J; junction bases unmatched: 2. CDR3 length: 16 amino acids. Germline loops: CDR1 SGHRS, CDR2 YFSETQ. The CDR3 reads CASSFIAGGNTGELFF. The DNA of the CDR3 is TGCGCCAGCAGCTTTATAGCGGGAGGGAACACCGGGGAGCTGTTTTTT.

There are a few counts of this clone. The CDR3 loop reads CASSPREGRNTGELFF. CDR3 DNA sequence: TGTGCCAGCAGCCCGAGGGAGGGACGAAACACCGGGGAGCTGTTTTTT. The chain couples TRBV7-9 to TRBJ2-2, with 7 bases fitting TRBD2. Germline assignment: CDR1 SEHNR and CDR2 FQNEAQ (reference sequence). V shed 5 bases and J 2 bases; nucleotides not matched to a gene: 8. The CDR3 runs 16 residues.

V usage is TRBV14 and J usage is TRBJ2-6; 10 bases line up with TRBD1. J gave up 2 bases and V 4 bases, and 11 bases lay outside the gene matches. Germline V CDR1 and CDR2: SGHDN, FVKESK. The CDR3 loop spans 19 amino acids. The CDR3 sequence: CASSPHHDRGRTGANVLTF. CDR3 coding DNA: TGTGCCAGCAGCCCCCACCACGACAGGGGGCGTACTGGGGCCAACGTCCTGACTTTC.